This TCR beta chain was identified during a study of cytomegalovirus exposure and HLA in healthy donors. Overall study results and limits: The classifier, whose performance was assessed in both the original and validation cohorts, reportedly diagnosed cytomegalovirus status with high specificity and sensitivity. In a later analysis, donors in an Asian-associated ancestry cluster reportedly had fewer N-insertions in productive TCRs than the cohort mean.

The study ran its PCR with 60 Vbeta and 13 Jbeta primers. Data came from immunoSEQ multiplex PCR; TCRdb stores just in-frame clones and leaves some out. The data contain 140,000 to 150,000 clones, approximately 80% of them singletons. Germline V CDR1 and CDR2: SNHLY, FYNNEI. The CDR3 loop spans 14 amino acids. The V end was cut by 4 bases, the J end by 8 bases, with 17 bases between. With respect to this clone: Its antigen is currently unknown.

The chain employs TRBV2 and TRBJ1-2; D gene uncertain. The sequence derives from a male donor in good health and CMV-seronegative. The sequenced material came from PBMCs. The CDR3 protein is CASSGTLDFGGYTF. For the CDR3, the DNA is TGTGCCAGCAGTGGGACCTTGGACTTCGGGGGCTACACCTTC.